Each of the 31 T cell receptor beta chains below was sequenced from the same sample in a study of blood T cell repertoires in COVID-19. Measured with immunoSEQ multiplex PCR; TCRdb has only the in-frame clones, and not every one. The data show roughly 160,000 clones, 84% seen once. Sequenced input: peripheral blood. These receptors were obtained from a woman older than 75 with COVID-19, enrolled during active disease.

This clone appeared once. Other DNA sequences of this sample code for an identical CDR3. This chain connects TRBV7-2 to TRBJ2-7, with D perhaps matching TRBD1 (6 bases). This CDR3 spans 12 amino acids. Trimming removed 2 bases from V and 4 bases from J, with 6 bases in between. Germline-derived CDR1 and CDR2 are SGHTA and FQGNSA. In DNA, the CDR3 is TGTGCCAGCAGCTTAACAGGGTACGAGCAGTACTTC. Amino acids: CASSLTGYEQYF.

The J gene is TRBJ1-1, the V gene TRBV7-8; D unresolved. This CDR3 contains 13 residues. Germline V gene lookup returns CDR1 SGHVS and CDR2 FQNEAQ. CDR3 coding DNA: TGTGTCGATACCCCGGGGTTGAACACTGAAGCTTTCTTT. Its translation is CVDTPGLNTEAFF.

This clone occurred once. The gene calls are TRBV5-4 and TRBJ1-1, with TRBD1 identical over 10 bases. Germline V gene sequence: CDR1 SGHNT, CDR2 YYREEE (reference sequence). The CDR3 loop spans 17 amino acids. V was pared by 0 bases and J by 5 bases, with 10 bases of the junction left unmatched. The CDR3 reads CASSLALTGGRGTEAFF. Here the CDR3 DNA reads TGTGCCAGCAGCTTGGCCCTGACAGGGGGCCGAGGAACTGAAGCTTTCTTT.

This chain uses TRBV2 with TRBJ2-7, with 9 nucleotides matching TRBD1. The ends lost 7 bases at V and 1 base at J; junction bases unmatched: 2. The germline V gene encodes CDR1 SNHLY and CDR2 FYNNEI. This CDR3 has 13 amino acids. Written as DNA, the CDR3 is TGTGCCAGCACACAGGGGGCATCCTACGAGCAGTACTTC. Its protein is CASTQGASYEQYF. Full variable domain (missing parts from reference TRBV2 and TRBJ2-7): EPEVTQTPSHQVTQMGQEVILRCVPISNHLYFYWYRQILGQKVEFLVSFYNNEISEKSEIFDDQFSVERPDGSNFTLKIRSTKLEDSAMYFCASTQGASYEQYFGPGTRLTVT.

V is TRBV3-1 (or the pseudogene TRBV3-2) and J is TRBJ2-5; TRBD2 agrees at 9 bases. The CDR3 length is 16 residues. V shed 0 bases, J shed 6 bases, and the junction held 8 bases outside the gene matches. Germline-derived CDR1 and CDR2 are LGHDT and YNNKEL (reference sequence). CDR3 coding DNA: TGTGCCAGCAGCCAAGATGGGACTAGCCATCGGAAGACCCAGTACTTC. It specifies CASSQDGTSHRKTQYF.

This chain links TRBV6-5 with TRBJ2-6; TRBD2 matches 7 bases. Germline V lookup: CDR1 MNHEY, CDR2 SVGAGI. The CDR3 is 16 amino acids. Trimming cost V 0 bases and J 4 bases; bases outside gene matches: 3. CDR3 coding DNA: TGTGCCAGCAGTTACTCGGCAGCGGGGGGGGCCAACGTCCTGACTTTC. This sequence encodes CASSYSAAGGANVLTF.

The rearrangement links TRBV27 to TRBJ2-7; TRBD1 aligns across 12 bases. This CDR3 spans 14 amino acids. V trimming: 3 bases; J trimming: 8 bases; junction bases outside the gene matches: 5. The germline V gene encodes CDR1 MNHEY and CDR2 SMNVEV (reference sequence). This CDR3 reads CASSLRDRGRQQYF. CDR3 coding DNA: TGTGCCAGCAGTTTGCGGGACAGGGGGCGGCAGCAGTACTTC.

J is TRBJ2-1 and V is TRBV29-1; D may be TRBD1 (6 bases). V was pared by 6 bases and J by 0 bases, with 18 bases between. The CDR3 is 16 amino acids. Germline CDR1 SQVTM, CDR2 ANQGSEA. Here the CDR3 reads CSVLNLGAVSYNEQFF. CDR3 sequence (DNA): TGCAGCGTCTTAAACCTGGGGGCAGTCTCCTACAATGAGCAGTTCTTC.

The rearrangement links TRBV4-1 to TRBJ2-1; no definite D call. The CDR3 runs 13 residues. The V gene lost 7 bases and the J gene lost 0 bases, with 7 bases spanning the gap. In germline, CDR1 is MGHRA, CDR2 YSYEKL. The CDR3 here is CASTASSYNEQFF. CDR3 DNA sequence: TGCGCCAGCACCGCGAGCTCCTACAATGAGCAGTTCTTC.

The rearrangement links TRBV29-1 to TRBJ2-3; 8 bases are shared with TRBD2. CDR3 length: 14 residues. V shed 1 base and J 2 bases; nucleotides not matched to a gene: 2. CDR1 and CDR2 (germline): SQVTM, ANQGSEA. CDR3 DNA: TGCAGCGTTGAAGGCGGGAGGTTCACAGATACGCAGTATTTT. Translated, it gives CSVEGGRFTDTQYF.

This chain connects TRBV27 to TRBJ2-1; no firm D call. The ends were cut back, 4 bases at V and 2 bases at J, with 9 bases in the middle. The CDR3 is 14 residues long. The germline V gene has CDR1 MNHEY and CDR2 SMNVEV (reference sequence). The CDR3 sequence: CASSWALTYNEQFF. CDR3 DNA: TGTGCCAGCAGTTGGGCCCTAACCTACAATGAGCAGTTCTTC.

The chain employs TRBV12-3 or TRBV12-4 and TRBJ2-7; weak D call: TRBD2 (5 bases). V was shortened by 8 bases and J by 5 bases, with 16 bases between the two germline ends. This CDR3 region has 13 residues. This CDR3 reads CASRLGRTDEQYF. In nucleotides, the CDR3 is TGTGCCAGCCGATTGGGGAGAACGGACGAGCAGTACTTC.

V gene TRBV11-2 combines with J gene TRBJ2-5, with TRBD2 matching 14 bases. The CDR3 is 17 residues long. In germline, CDR1 is SGHAT, CDR2 FQNNGV. J gave up 3 bases and V 1 base, and 4 bases lay outside the gene matches. The CDR3 DNA is TGTGCCAGCAGCTTAGGTTTGGGACTAGCGGGAGAAGAGACCCAGTACTTC. It codes for CASSLGLGLAGEETQYF. The whole variable domain, filled in from reference TRBV11-2 and TRBJ2-5, reads EAGVAQSPRYKIIEKRQSVAFWCNPISGHATLYWYQQILGQGPKLLIQFQNNGVVDDSQLPKDRFSAERLKGVDSTLKIQPAKLEDSAVYLCASSLGLGLAGEETQYFGPGTRLLVL.

The chain recombines TRBV5-1 with TRBJ2-7; possibly TRBD2 for D (6 bases). The germline gives CDR1 SGHRS, CDR2 YFSETQ. This CDR3 has 15 residues. V was cut by 3 bases and J by 5 bases, with 18 bases left in between. CDR3 in DNA: TGCGCCAGCAGCTGGGGGGACTCGGGGCGGAACGAGCAGTACTTC. It yields the protein CASSWGDSGRNEQYF.

The count of this clone is one. The V and J genes are TRBV12-5 and TRBJ2-3; 11 nucleotides match TRBD1. V lost 5 bases to trimming and J lost 4 bases; unmatched junction nucleotides: 2. From germline, CDR1 is LGHNT and CDR2 FRNRAP. The CDR3 length is 14 residues. The DNA of the CDR3 is TGTGCTAGTGGTCCGGGACAGGGGGCAGATACGCAGTATTTT. It yields the protein CASGPGQGADTQYF.

The chain carries TRBV9 and TRBJ2-3, with TRBD2 identical over 9 bases. V trimming: 5 bases; J trimming: 0 bases; junction bases outside the gene matches: 7. Looked up from germline, CDR1 is SGDLS and CDR2 is YYNGEE. The CDR3 sequence is 16 residues long. The CDR3 DNA reads as TGTGCCAGCAGAGGCCAAGCGGGAGGAAGCACAGATACGCAGTATTTT. Protein product: CASRGQAGGSTDTQYF.

This chain connects TRBV20-1 to TRBJ2-3; 9 bases match TRBD2. The CDR3 is 13 residues long. CDR1 DFQATT and CDR2 SNEGSKA come from the germline V gene (reference sequence). V lost 3 bases and J lost 4; bases outside the gene matches: 2. CDR3 bases: TGCAGTGCTAGTCCTAGCGGGGCAGATACGCAGTATTTT. Translation gives CSASPSGADTQYF.

This clone was observed a single time. The V gene is TRBV7-8, the J gene TRBJ2-7, with a weak D call TRBD1 (6 bases). Trimming left V 1 base short and J 4 bases short, with 17 bases between. The V gene's germline CDR1 is SGHVS and CDR2 FQNEAQ. The CDR3 loop spans 16 amino acids. The CDR3 sequence is CASSLGPTGLGYEQYF. CDR3 nucleotide sequence: TGTGCCAGCAGCTTAGGCCCGACAGGTTTAGGTTACGAGCAGTACTTC.

The chain recombines TRBV30 with TRBJ1-6; 7 bases are shared with TRBD1. In germline, CDR1 is GTSNPN, CDR2 SVGIG (reference sequence). This CDR3 is 18 amino acids long. J was trimmed by 4 bases and V by 2 bases; bases with no gene match: 14. For the CDR3, the DNA is TGTGCCTGGAGTCCCAGGGGGTATCCGAACCTATATAATTCACCCCTCCACTTT. Protein sequence: CAWSPRGYPNLYNSPLHF.

CDR3 residues: CASSYSQVTGELFF. The CDR3 DNA is TGTGCCAGCAGTTACTCTCAGGTTACCGGGGAGCTGTTTTTT. The gene calls are TRBV6-5 and TRBJ2-2; no firm D call. From germline, CDR1 is MNHEY and CDR2 SVGAGI. Between the trimmed V and J ends, which lost 0 bases and 5 bases, there was a span of 7 bases. There are 14 residues in the CDR3.

V gene TRBV27 combines with J gene TRBJ2-3, with D maybe TRBD1 (5 bases). The CDR3 length is 16 residues. V lost 3 bases to trimming and J lost 0 bases, with 13 bases between them. The germline CDR1 and CDR2 sequences are MNHEY and SMNVEV (reference sequence). CDR3 bases: TGTGCCAGCAGTTTCAGTAACAGGATGAGCACAGATACGCAGTATTTT. Translated, it gives CASSFSNRMSTDTQYF.

This chain uses TRBV9 with TRBJ2-2, with D possibly matching TRBD2 (6 bases). V was cut by 0 bases and J by 0 bases, with 9 bases left in between. CDR1 and CDR2 (germline): SGDLS, YYNGEE. The CDR3 spans 16 residues. CDR3: CASSVDIAANTGELFF. DNA of the CDR3: TGTGCCAGCAGCGTAGATATAGCGGCGAACACCGGGGAGCTGTTTTTT.

V is TRBV4-3 and J is TRBJ2-7; D not certain. Trimming pared 1 base from V and 2 bases from J, leaving 15 bases between. CDR1 is LGHNA, CDR2 YSLEER, per germline. The CDR3 is 16 amino acids. The CDR3 protein is CASSQVPGIPAYEQYF. The CDR3 DNA reads TGCGCCAGCAGCCAAGTACCAGGAATCCCCGCCTACGAGCAGTACTTC.

The chain joins TRBV3-1 (or the pseudogene TRBV3-2) to TRBJ2-7; maybe TRBD1 (5 bases). This CDR3 spans 13 amino acids. Germline-derived CDR1 and CDR2 are LGHDT and YNNKEL (reference sequence). V shed 2 bases and J shed 3 bases, with 8 bases lying between them. The CDR3 here is CASSQSQGYEQYF. The CDR3 nucleotides are TGTGCCAGCAGCCAATCGCAGGGCTACGAGCAGTACTTC.

The chain joins TRBV7-3 to TRBJ1-2, with 8 bases aligning to TRBD1. CDR3 length: 14 residues. Looked up from germline, CDR1 is SGHTA and CDR2 is FQGTGA. V was pared by 5 bases and J by 7 bases, with 9 bases of the junction left unmatched. The CDR3: CASSPSGGASGYTF. In DNA, the CDR3 is TGTGCCAGCAGCCCCTCAGGGGGCGCAAGTGGCTACACCTTC.

V usage is TRBV7-8 and J usage is TRBJ2-7; 14 bases are a match to TRBD2. CDR3 length: 19 amino acids. Looked up from germline, CDR1 is SGHVS and CDR2 is FQNEAQ. Germline trimming cut 7 bases from V and 7 bases from J; bases unmatched to any gene: 21. The CDR3 loop is CASNTYPGLAGDGILEQYF. The DNA of the CDR3 is TGTGCCAGCAACACTTACCCGGGACTAGCGGGAGATGGGATCCTGGAGCAGTACTTC.

The CDR3 is CAWSAQTNTEAFF. The CDR3 region has the DNA TGTGCCTGGAGCGCACAGACGAACACTGAAGCTTTCTTT. The chain employs TRBV30 and TRBJ1-1; D is unresolved. CDR1 and CDR2 from the germline V gene are GTSNPN and SVGIG (reference sequence). Trimming pared 3 bases from V and 1 base from J, leaving 9 bases between. This CDR3 contains 13 residues.

This clone has more than one count but fewer than ten. The chain has TRBV28 and TRBJ1-3, with a possible D match to TRBD1 (5 bases). Germline V gene sequence: CDR1 MDHEN, CDR2 SYDVKM. This CDR3 is built from 14 residues. V shed 6 bases and J shed 3 bases, with 12 bases lying between them. The CDR3, as DNA: TGTGCCAGCAGCCTCCGGGACTATGGAAACACCATATATTTT. Translation: CASSLRDYGNTIYF.

The gene calls are TRBV2 and TRBJ2-5; D ambiguous. Deletions cut 4 bases from V and 5 bases from J, with 8 bases between. This CDR3 region has 12 residues. Per the germline V gene, CDR1 is SNHLY and CDR2 is FYNNEI. The CDR3 sequence: CASSALEETQYF. In nucleotides, the CDR3 is TGTGCCAGCAGTGCGTTGGAGGAGACCCAGTACTTC.

V is TRBV30 and J is TRBJ1-2; weak D call: TRBD1 (5 bases). CDR3 length: 14 residues. Trimming shortened V by 1 base and J by 2 bases, and 11 bases separated the two germline ends. Germline CDR1 and CDR2: GTSNPN and SVGIG (reference sequence). The CDR3 region has the DNA TGTGCCTGGAGTGCACAGGAGGGGAACTATGGCTACACCTTC. Amino acids: CAWSAQEGNYGYTF.

The DNA for the CDR3 is TGCGCCAGCATTACCGGGACAGAAAGTTTTTATCGCAATCAGCCCCAGCATTTT. Its translation: CASITGTESFYRNQPQHF. V is TRBV10-1 and J is TRBJ1-5; 7 nucleotides line up with TRBD1. After removal of 7 bases from V and 2 bases from J, the junction contained 17 bases not matched to a gene. The V gene's germline CDR1 is WNHNN and CDR2 SYGVQD (reference sequence). This CDR3 spans 18 amino acids.